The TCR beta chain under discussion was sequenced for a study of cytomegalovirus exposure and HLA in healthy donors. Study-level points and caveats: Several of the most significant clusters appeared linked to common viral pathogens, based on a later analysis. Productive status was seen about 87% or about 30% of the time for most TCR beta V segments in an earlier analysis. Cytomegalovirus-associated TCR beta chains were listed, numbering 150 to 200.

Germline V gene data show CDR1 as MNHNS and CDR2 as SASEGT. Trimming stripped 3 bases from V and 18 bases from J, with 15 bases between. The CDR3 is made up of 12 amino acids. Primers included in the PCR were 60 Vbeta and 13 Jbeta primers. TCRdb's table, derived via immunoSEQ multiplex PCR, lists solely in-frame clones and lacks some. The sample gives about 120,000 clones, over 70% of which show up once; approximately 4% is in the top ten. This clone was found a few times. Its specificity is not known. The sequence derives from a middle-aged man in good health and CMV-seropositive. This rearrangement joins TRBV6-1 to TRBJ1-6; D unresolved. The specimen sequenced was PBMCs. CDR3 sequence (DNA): TGTGCCAGCAGTGACACTCCGGGGTCCCCCCACTTT. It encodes CASSDTPGSPHF.